This T cell receptor beta chain came from a study of T cells after posttransplantation cyclophosphamide. The study, taken as a whole, reports: Later blood repertoires were often dominated by clones from the donor CD8+ memory compartment. Recipient CMV seropositivity and CMV reactivation strongly tracked TRB clonality. Blood and skin or GI T cell repertoires showed limited TRB overlap.

As to this clone: Antigen specificity is unknown.

A marrow graft followed busulfan-fludarabine conditioning, with cyclophosphamide on days +3 and +4. The germline V gene has CDR1 LNHDA and CDR2 SQIVND (reference sequence). J lost 0 bases, V lost 9 bases, and 10 bases had no gene match. The CDR3 length is 16 residues. Here immunoSEQ multiplex PCR was the method, and the copy in TCRdb shows in-frame clones only, minus some. The sample has about 3,300 clones; around 79% are singletons. This chain joins TRBV19 and TRBJ1-2, with TRBD1 matching 10 bases. The source is a male patient between 55 and 70 years old who received an allogeneic stem cell transplant from a related donor and was CMV-positive. The graft donor may be the source of some T cells. The sequences come from PBMCs, collected less than 200 days after allogeneic stem cell transplant with posttransplant cyclophosphamide. The CDR3 DNA reads as TGTGCCAGCTTACTGCCGGGACAGGGGACTAACTATGGCTACACCTTC. Translated: CASLLPGQGTNYGYTF.